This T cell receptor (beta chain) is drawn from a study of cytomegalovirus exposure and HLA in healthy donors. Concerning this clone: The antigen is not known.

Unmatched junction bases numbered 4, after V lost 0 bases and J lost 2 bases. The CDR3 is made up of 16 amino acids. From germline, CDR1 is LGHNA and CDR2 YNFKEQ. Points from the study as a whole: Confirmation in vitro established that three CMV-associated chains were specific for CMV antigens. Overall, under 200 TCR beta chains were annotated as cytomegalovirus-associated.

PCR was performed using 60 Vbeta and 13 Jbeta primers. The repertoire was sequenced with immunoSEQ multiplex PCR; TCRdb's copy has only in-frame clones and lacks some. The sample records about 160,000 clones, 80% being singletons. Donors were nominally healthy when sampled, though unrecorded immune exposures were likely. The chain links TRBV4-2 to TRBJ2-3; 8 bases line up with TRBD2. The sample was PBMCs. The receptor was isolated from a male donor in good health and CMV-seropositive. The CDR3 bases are TGTGCCAGCAGCCAAGAGAGCGGGAGTGTCACAGATACGCAGTATTTT. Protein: CASSQESGSVTDTQYF.